The clone carrying this TCR beta chain was detected many times. Its specificity is unknown. This record comes from a study of T cell repertoires in cytomegalovirus infection. Study details: From public TCR beta signatures came an indication of both CMV infection and matching HLA type. Study-level results: The ex vivo response showed dominance by HLA-C-restricted CMV-specific TCR beta clonotypes. Summed frequency of public TCR beta families distinguished CMV carriers with the relevant HLA.

This CDR3 comprises 15 residues. The germline V gene encodes CDR1 SEHNR and CDR2 FQNEAQ (reference sequence). The germline V and J ends were trimmed by 1 base and 4 bases, with 13 bases remaining between them. TCRdb itself ran the reads through MiXCR, one entry per CDR3 protein. The sample lists roughly 80,000 distinct CDR3 sequences, about 24% seen once, with about 50% in the top ten. This receptor was taken from a human donor in good health (CMV status not recorded). Some clones in this sample may be carry-over from other donors' samples. The sample consisted of CD8+ T cells from cultured PBMCs, taken from culture after CMV antigen stimulation. The chain joins TRBV7-9 to TRBJ1-2, with TRBD1 as a possible D gene (6 bases). The CDR3, as DNA: TGTGCCAGCAGCTTAGGGACAGTCGATAGCTATGGCTACACCTTC. Protein sequence: CASSLGTVDSYGYTF.